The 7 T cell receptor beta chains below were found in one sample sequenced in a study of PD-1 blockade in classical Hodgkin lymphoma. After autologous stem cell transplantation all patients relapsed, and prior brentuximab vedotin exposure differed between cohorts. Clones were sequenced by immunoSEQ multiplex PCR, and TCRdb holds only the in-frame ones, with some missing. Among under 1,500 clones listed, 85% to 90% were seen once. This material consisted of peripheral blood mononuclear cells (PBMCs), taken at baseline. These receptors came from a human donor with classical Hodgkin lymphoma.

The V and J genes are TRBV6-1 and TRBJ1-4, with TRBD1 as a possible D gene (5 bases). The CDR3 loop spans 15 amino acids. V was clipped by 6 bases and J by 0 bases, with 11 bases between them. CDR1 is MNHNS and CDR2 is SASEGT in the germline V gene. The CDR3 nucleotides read TGTGCCAGCAGAAGCAGGGCCGCAACTAATGAAAAACTGTTTTTT. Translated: CASRSRAATNEKLFF.

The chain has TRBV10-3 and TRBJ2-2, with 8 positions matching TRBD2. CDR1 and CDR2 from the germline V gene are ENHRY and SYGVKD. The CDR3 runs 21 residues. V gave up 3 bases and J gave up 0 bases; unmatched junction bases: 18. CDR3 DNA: TGTGCCATCAGTGACTTGACTCGGCGGGGGGCCGAAAAGTCGAACACCGGGGAGCTGTTTTTT. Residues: CAISDLTRRGAEKSNTGELFF.

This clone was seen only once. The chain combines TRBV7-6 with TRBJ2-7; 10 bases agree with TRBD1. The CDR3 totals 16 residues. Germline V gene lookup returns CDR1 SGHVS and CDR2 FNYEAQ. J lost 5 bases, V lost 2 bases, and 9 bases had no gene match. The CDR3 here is CASSLYGGTGVNEQYV. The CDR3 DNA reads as TGTGCCAGCAGCTTATATGGAGGGACAGGGGTGAACGAGCAGTACGTC.

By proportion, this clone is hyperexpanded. The CDR3 DNA reads as TGTGCCAGTAGTATAGGAGCGGGGGACAATGAGCAGTTCTTC. Protein product: CASSIGAGDNEQFF. V gene TRBV19 combines with J gene TRBJ2-1; 8 bases map to TRBD2. V was clipped by 1 base and J by 5 bases; unmatched bases: 1. The CDR3 length is 14 residues. CDR1 is LNHDA and CDR2 is SQIVND in the germline V gene (reference sequence).

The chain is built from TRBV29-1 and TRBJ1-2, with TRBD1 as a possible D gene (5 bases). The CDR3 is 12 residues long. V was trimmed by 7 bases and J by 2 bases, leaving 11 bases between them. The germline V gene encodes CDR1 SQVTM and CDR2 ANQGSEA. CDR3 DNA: TGCAGCGCCGAGGGGCAGAACTATGGCTACACCTTC. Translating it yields CSAEGQNYGYTF.

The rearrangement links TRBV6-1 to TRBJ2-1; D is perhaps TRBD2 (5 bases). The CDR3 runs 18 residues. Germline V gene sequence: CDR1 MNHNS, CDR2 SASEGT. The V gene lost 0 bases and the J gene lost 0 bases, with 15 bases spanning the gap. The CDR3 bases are TGTGCCAGCAGTGAAGCGCTAGCAGAAATTTTCTCCTACAATGAGCAGTTCTTC. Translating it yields CASSEALAEIFSYNEQFF.

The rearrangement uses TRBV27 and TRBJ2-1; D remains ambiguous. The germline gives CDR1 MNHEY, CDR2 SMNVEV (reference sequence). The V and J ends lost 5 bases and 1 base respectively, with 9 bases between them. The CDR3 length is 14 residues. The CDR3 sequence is CASSHDRSYNEQFF. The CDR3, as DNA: TGTGCCAGCAGTCACGATCGTTCCTACAATGAGCAGTTCTTC.